The TCR beta chain described here comes from a study of PD-L1 blockade in urothelial cancer. Study-level information: Male sex and bladder-origin urothelial cancer characterized about 90% of the roughly 30 patients. Across blood samples, T cells had a median count of roughly 140,000.

Regarding time point: pretreatment peripheral blood. Locally advanced or metastatic urothelial carcinoma affected all patients. Peripheral blood mononuclear cells were collected from every patient before and during treatment, yielding between 1 and 8 samples per patient. The protocol was immunoSEQ multiplex PCR, while the TCRdb copy is restricted to in-frame clones and leaves out a portion. The table lists tens of thousands of clones, about 85% of them singletons. The V gene's germline CDR1 is SGHRS and CDR2 YFSETQ. The CDR3 has 17 residues. Unmatched junction bases numbered 8, after V lost 5 bases and J lost 1 base.

The sequence came from a man aged 60 to 75 with urothelial cancer. The material sequenced was PBMCs, taken around atezolizumab (anti-PD-L1) treatment. This chain uses TRBV5-1 with TRBJ2-2; 10 bases map to TRBD2. The chain's CDR3 is CASRISSGGRNTGELFF. DNA for the CDR3: TGCGCCAGCAGGATTTCTAGCGGGGGACGGAACACCGGGGAGCTGTTTTTT.